The subject of this entry is one TCR beta chain. What it recognizes is unknown. The 120-subject validation cohort, separate from the roughly 670-subject first cohort, included the donors. The data originate from a study of cytomegalovirus exposure and HLA in healthy donors. Profiling relied on immunoSEQ multiplex PCR, and the TCRdb table lists in-frame clones only, not all of them. The sample lists 150,000 to 200,000 clones; approximately 81% were seen once. Study results and caveats: High sensitivity and specificity were reportedly achieved when the classifier diagnosed cytomegalovirus status. Among TCR beta chains, those listed as cytomegalovirus-associated numbered over 150.

Source material: PBMCs. This clonotype was sampled from a man under 40 in good health and CMV-seropositive.

Here the CDR3 reads CASSWTGVTNEKLFF. The CDR3 region has the DNA TGTGCCAGCTCGTGGACAGGGGTTACTAATGAAAAACTGTTTTTT. The J gene is TRBJ1-4, the V gene TRBV28; 9 nucleotides match TRBD1. V lost 8 bases and J lost 2; bases outside the gene matches: 6. Germline CDR1 reads MDHEN; CDR2 reads SYDVKM. CDR3 length: 15 residues.